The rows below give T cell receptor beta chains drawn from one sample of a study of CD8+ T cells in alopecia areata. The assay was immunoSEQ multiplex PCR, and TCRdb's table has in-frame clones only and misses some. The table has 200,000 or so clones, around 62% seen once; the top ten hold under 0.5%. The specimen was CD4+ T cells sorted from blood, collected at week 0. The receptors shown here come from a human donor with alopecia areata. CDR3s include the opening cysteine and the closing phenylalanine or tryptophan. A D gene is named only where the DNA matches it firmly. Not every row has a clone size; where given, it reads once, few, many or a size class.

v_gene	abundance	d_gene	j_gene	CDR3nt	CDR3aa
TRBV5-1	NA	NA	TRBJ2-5	TGCGCCAGCAGCTCCCCAGGCAGGGAAGAGACCCAGTACTTC	CASSSPGREETQYF
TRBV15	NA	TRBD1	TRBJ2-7	TGTGCCACCAGCAGAGGGGGGGACAGGACCTACGAGCAGTACTTC	CATSRGGDRTYEQYF
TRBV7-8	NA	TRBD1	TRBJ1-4	TGTGCCAGCAGCCGGACAGGGTACGAAAAACTGTTTTTT	CASSRTGYEKLFF
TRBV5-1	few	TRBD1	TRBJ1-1	TGCGCCAGCAGCACCGGGACAGGGGGCACTGAAGCTTTCTTT	CASSTGTGGTEAFF
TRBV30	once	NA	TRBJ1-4	TGTGCCTGGAGTGTACAGGGACCCATCAGGAAACTGTTTTTT	CAWSVQGPIRKLFF
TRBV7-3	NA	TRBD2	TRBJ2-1	TGTGCCAGCAGCTCCCCGGGACTAGCGGGATACAATGAGCAGTTCTTC	CASSSPGLAGYNEQFF
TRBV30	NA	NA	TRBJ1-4	TGTGCCTGGAGTGTACACCAAGGAAATGAAAAACTGTTTTTT	CAWSVHQGNEKLFF
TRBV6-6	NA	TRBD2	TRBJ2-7	TGTGCCAGCAGTAAGACTAGCGGGGGACCCTACGAGCAGTACTTC	CASSKTSGGPYEQYF
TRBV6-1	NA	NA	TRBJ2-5	TGTGCCAGCAGTGAATTGGGTGGCCAAGAGACCCAGTACTTC	CASSELGGQETQYF
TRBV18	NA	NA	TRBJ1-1	TGTGCCAGCTCACCACCACGGGGGCCGGACACTGAAGCTTTCTTT	CASSPPRGPDTEAFF
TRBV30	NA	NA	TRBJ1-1	TGTGCCTGGAGTGGTGAGAGAGGGGCTGAAGCTTTCTTT	CAWSGERGAEAFF
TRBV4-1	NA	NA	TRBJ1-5	TGCGCCAGCAGCCAAGATGGACGCAATCAGCCCCAGCATTTT	CASSQDGRNQPQHF
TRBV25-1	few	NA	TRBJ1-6	TGTGCCAGCAGTGAAGGCTGGGCCAGGGGAAATTCACCCCTCCACTTT	CASSEGWARGNSPLHF
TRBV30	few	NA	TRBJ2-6	TGTGCCTGGAGTGTAGGGCGGGCCGCGGGGGCCAACGTCCTGACTTTC	CAWSVGRAAGANVLTF
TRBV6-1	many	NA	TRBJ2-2	TGTGCCAGCAGTGGCTACAACACCGGGGAGCTGTTTTTT	CASSGYNTGELFF
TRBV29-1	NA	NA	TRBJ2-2	TGCAGCGTAACCGGCTTAAGATCCAACACCGGGGAGCTGTTTTTT	CSVTGLRSNTGELFF
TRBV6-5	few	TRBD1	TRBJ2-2	TGTGCCAGCAGTTCACTAACAGGGGGTAACACCGGGGAGCTGTTTTTT	CASSSLTGGNTGELFF
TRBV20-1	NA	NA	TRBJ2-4	TGCAGTGCGAAAGGTGACATTCAGTACTTC	CSAKGDIQYF
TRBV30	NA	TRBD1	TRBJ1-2	TGTGCCTGGAGTCTTAAGGGGGCGAAAGGCTACACCTTC	CAWSLKGAKGYTF
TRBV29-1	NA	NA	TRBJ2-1	TGCAGCGTTGGGTTGAGGGGAGATAGCAATGAGCAGTTCTTC	CSVGLRGDSNEQFF
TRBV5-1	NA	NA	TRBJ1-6	TGCGCCAGCAGTCTGTCGGGACTGCATAATTCACCCCTCCACTTT	CASSLSGLHNSPLHF
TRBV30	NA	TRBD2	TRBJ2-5	TGTGCCTGGAGATTAGGACTAGCGGGAGGGCGGGAGACCCAGTACTTC	CAWRLGLAGGRETQYF
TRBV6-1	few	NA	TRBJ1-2	TGTGCCAGCAGCCCCGGGAAGGATGATGGCTACACCTTC	CASSPGKDDGYTF
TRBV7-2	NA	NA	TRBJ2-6	TGTGCCAGCAGCCCGAGGGGGGGCTCTGGGGCCAACGTCCTGACTTTC	CASSPRGGSGANVLTF
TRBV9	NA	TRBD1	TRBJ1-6	TGTGCCAGCAGCCTCCGGACAGGGGGTAATTCACCCCTCCACTTT	CASSLRTGGNSPLHF
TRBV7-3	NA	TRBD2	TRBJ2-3	TGTGCCAGCAGCAACCGAGCGGGAGGGCCTTCAGATACGCAGTATTTT	CASSNRAGGPSDTQYF
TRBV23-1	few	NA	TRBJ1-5	TGCGCCAGCAGTCAATCGCCGTGGCGGGGGCCAGGAATATATAGCAATCAGCCCCAGCATTTT	CASSQSPWRGPGIYSNQPQHF
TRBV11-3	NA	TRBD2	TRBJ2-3	TGTGCCAGCAGCTCGGGGGGGGCCCTGGACCACACAGATACGCAGTATTTT	CASSSGGALDHTDTQYF
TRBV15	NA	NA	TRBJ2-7	TGTGCCACCAGCAGAGAAGGGTCGAGGACCCACCCTTCCTACGAGCAGTACTTC	CATSREGSRTHPSYEQYF
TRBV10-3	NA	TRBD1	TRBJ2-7	TGTGCCATCAGTGCCTCCGGGACAGCCCGCTACGAGCAGTACTTC	CAISASGTARYEQYF
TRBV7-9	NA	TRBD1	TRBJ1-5	TGTGCCAGCAGCTCCGGGACAGGGTCTGGAGGTAGCAATCAGCCCCAGCATTTT	CASSSGTGSGGSNQPQHF
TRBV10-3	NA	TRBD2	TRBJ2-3	TGTGCCAACAGCGGGGGAGATACGCAGTATTTT	CANSGGDTQYF
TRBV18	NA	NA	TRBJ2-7	TGTGCCAGCTCACCAGTGGGAGTTTCAGACGAGCAGTACTTC	CASSPVGVSDEQYF
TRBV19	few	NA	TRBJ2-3	TGTGCCAGTAGTATACAGGTCAGAAGCACAGATACGCAGTATTTT	CASSIQVRSTDTQYF
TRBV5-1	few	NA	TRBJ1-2	TGCGCCAGCAGCTTCCAGGGTCCTGACGGCTACACCTTC	CASSFQGPDGYTF
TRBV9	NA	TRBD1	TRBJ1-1	TGTGCCAGCAGCGCCCTTGACAGGGGGATAGATGAAGCTTTCTTT	CASSALDRGIDEAFF
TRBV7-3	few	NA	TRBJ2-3	TGTGCCAGCAGCTTCCCCCCTAGCACAGATACGCAGTATTTT	CASSFPPSTDTQYF
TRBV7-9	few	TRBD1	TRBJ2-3	TGTGCCAGCAGCGGACAGGGGGCGCGTGGTACGCAGTATTTT	CASSGQGARGTQYF
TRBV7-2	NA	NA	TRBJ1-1	TGTGCCAGCAGCTTAGAACCCAGGAGGGACACTGAAGCTTTCTTT	CASSLEPRRDTEAFF
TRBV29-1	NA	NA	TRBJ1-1	TGCAGCGTTGAGGGGCAGGGAACGAACACTGAAGCTTTCTTT	CSVEGQGTNTEAFF
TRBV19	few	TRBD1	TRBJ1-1	TGTGCCAGTAGCCCAGGGTCGACAGGGGTTTTGAACACTGAAGCTTTCTTT	CASSPGSTGVLNTEAFF
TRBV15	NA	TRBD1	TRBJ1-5	TGTGCCACCCAATACGGGGCAGGGGGCGGCAATCAGCCCCAGCATTTT	CATQYGAGGGNQPQHF
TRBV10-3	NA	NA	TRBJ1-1	TGTGCCATCAGGTACAGTGAGGGCACCAGCACTGAAGCTTTCTTT	CAIRYSEGTSTEAFF
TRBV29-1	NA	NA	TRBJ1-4	TGCAGCGTAACAGGTTTTCCCGCAACTAATGAAAAACTGTTTTTT	CSVTGFPATNEKLFF
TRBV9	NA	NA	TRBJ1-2	TGTGCCAGCAGCGTAGCAGTATGGAGTAACTATGGCTACACCTTC	CASSVAVWSNYGYTF
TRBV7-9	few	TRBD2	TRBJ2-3	TGTGCCAGCAGACTAGTGGGACTAGCGGGGAGCACAGATACGCAGTATTTT	CASRLVGLAGSTDTQYF
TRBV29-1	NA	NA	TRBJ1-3	TGCAGCGTTGCTCGCCAATCTGGAAACACCATATATTTT	CSVARQSGNTIYF
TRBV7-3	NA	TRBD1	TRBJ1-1	TGTGCCAGCAGCCCACAGGGGTGGGACACTGAAGCTTTCTTT	CASSPQGWDTEAFF
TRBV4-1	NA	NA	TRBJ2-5	TGCGCCAGCAGCCAAAAGGGTACGAATCAAGAGACCCAGTACTTC	CASSQKGTNQETQYF
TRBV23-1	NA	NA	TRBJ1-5	TGCGCCAGCAGTCGTATGAACAGGGATATGGGGTCCATCAATCAGCCCCAGCATTTT	CASSRMNRDMGSINQPQHF
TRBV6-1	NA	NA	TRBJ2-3	TGTGCCAGCAGTGAAGGGAGGGTACCAGATACGCAGTATTTT	CASSEGRVPDTQYF